This paragraph covers one TCR beta chain sequence. This clone was found a few times. Its antigen is currently not known. Per-base quality was not reported, and no clone a single base away is much larger than it. The sample is drawn from a study of T cell responses to AZD1222 COVID-19 vaccine (dated by TCRdb to about 2021). Background on the whole study: AZD1222 recipients given second doses at about 4 weeks or at about 12 weeks were pooled, since spike-specific TCR depth and breadth were not found to differ between the two schedules. A total of 230 or so trial participants underwent TCR sequencing, of whom nearly 210 received two doses of AZD1222 and about 25 received two doses of the MenACWY control vaccine. Trial participants were enrolled by age into subgroups of 18-55, 56-69 and 70-plus years, and roughly 150, 30 and 60 TCR-sequenced participants, respectively, were included in these subgroups.

This sample's time point label indicates: baseline before first vaccination. The vaccinee samples were drawn from two UK trials, COV001 and COV002, one of which was a single-blind randomized controlled phase 2/3 trial testing AZD1222 (ChAdOx1 nCoV-19) in healthy adults. For TCRbeta chain sequencing, PBMC samples from trial participants were taken at day 0 and at day 28 after the second dose. Compared with germline, V lacks 7 bases and J lacks 5 bases; bases without a gene match: 11. Including the terminal cysteine and phenylalanine, the CDR3 comprises 16 residues. Just the 48-base CDR3 DNA is kept, in frame starting at base 1. In the germline V gene, CDR1 corresponds to SGHTA and CDR2 to FQGNSA. The CDR3 regions of human TCRbeta chains were subjected to immunosequencing. As for how the authors treated the data: TCRs in the repertoires were compared against a reference library of SARS-CoV-2-specific TCRs that had been generated with the MIRA antigen-specificity platform. Breadth was defined as the fraction of unique TCRs that were SARS-CoV-2-associated, and depth was defined as the fraction of total T cells that were SARS-CoV-2-associated. Each spike-specific TCR was assigned to its reactive spike region and to a CD4 or CD8 class using the MIRA data. Log10-transformed breadth and depth values were compared by one-way ANOVA with Sidak's multiple comparisons tests. In TCRdb, the immuneACCESS table is reduced to in-frame sequences with V and J assigned. These tables do not hold every clone; where another copy was compared, an unresolved V gene accounts for under half, and the others remain unexplained. V and J calls and clone size are copied from that table; D and trimming were computed from the DNA. The sample records approximately 92,000 clones, approximately 84% of which are singletons. The ten largest clones capture 10% of the sample.

On the study overall, not on this receptor specifically: Participants were mostly white British, with more females than males. The authors suggested clonal diversity may have been underestimated. In the small 56-69-year group, the increase in depth fell short of significance, most likely because of low power. CD4 TCRs associated with the vaccine covered the entire spike protein, and the dominant responses were in regions 160-218 and 743-854. Conclusions about previously exposed vaccinees were limited because only six AZD1222 recipients were SARS-CoV-2 seropositive at baseline. Nearly half of unique spike-specific TCRs reportedly recognized epitopes outside regions mutated in the B.1.351 and B.1.1.7 variants. After two AZD1222 doses, both the breadth and the depth of spike-specific TCRs were significantly higher than at day 0 and than in MenACWY recipients. Because no day 14 peak-response samples were available, repertoires were characterized only after the peak T cell response.

This receptor was taken from an adult in good health. The sequence joins TRBV7-2 to TRBJ2-1, and 10 junction bases match TRBD2. Material: peripheral blood, obtained on day 0 of AZD1222 vaccination. The DNA sequence is as follows: TGTGCCAGCACAAGGCAGCAGCGGGGGGGCGACAATGAGCAGTTCTTC. Its translation is CASTRQQRGGDNEQFF.